These T cell receptor beta chains were read from a single sample in a study of vaccination and CD4 T cells after COVID-19. Their recognized antigens are unknown. TCRdb called the PCR reads again in MiXCR, with one record for every CDR3 protein. The profile shows 15,000 to 20,000 distinct CDR3 sequences, 58% of them singletons. The sample here was CD4+ T cells from blood, cultured in vitro, taken before SARS-CoV-2 vaccination. Receptors were obtained from a human donor who had recovered from COVID-19. Both conserved end residues are part of each CDR3. Fields, in order: D gene, J gene, clone size, V gene, CDR3 protein, CDR3 DNA. D genes are given only for firm matches. For some rows the clone size is stated as once, few or many, or as a class when expanded; others skip it.

D gene: -
J gene: TRBJ2-7
clone size: -
V gene: TRBV20-1
CDR3 protein: CSASKDGLYEQYF
CDR3 DNA: TGCAGTGCTAGTAAGGACGGTCTCTACGAGCAGTACTTC

D gene: -
J gene: TRBJ1-2
clone size: -
V gene: TRBV4-3
CDR3 protein: CASSQDSQGDRYGYTF
CDR3 DNA: TGCGCCAGCAGCCAAGATTCCCAGGGAGATCGGTATGGCTACACCTTC

D gene: TRBD2
J gene: TRBJ2-5
clone size: -
V gene: TRBV20-1
CDR3 protein: CSASEPGLTGGTQETQYF
CDR3 DNA: TGCAGTGCTAGTGAACCGGGACTAACGGGAGGGACCCAAGAGACCCAGTACTTC

D gene: -
J gene: TRBJ2-2
clone size: -
V gene: TRBV12-3/TRBV12-4
CDR3 protein: CASRRRDLGGELFF
CDR3 DNA: TGTGCCAGCAGACGGAGGGACCTCGGCGGGGAGCTGTTTTTT

D gene: -
J gene: TRBJ2-1
clone size: -
V gene: TRBV15
CDR3 protein: CATSRAISSSYNEQFF
CDR3 DNA: TGTGCCACCAGCAGAGCCATTTCAAGCTCCTACAATGAGCAGTTCTTC

D gene: TRBD2
J gene: TRBJ2-1
clone size: -
V gene: TRBV6-1
CDR3 protein: CASSATSGVLNEQFF
CDR3 DNA: TGTGCCAGCAGTGCGACTAGCGGGGTGTTGAATGAGCAGTTCTTC

D gene: -
J gene: TRBJ2-1
clone size: -
V gene: TRBV20-1
CDR3 protein: CSATTEQGQFF
CDR3 DNA: TGCAGTGCTACGACAGAGCAAGGGCAGTTCTTC

D gene: -
J gene: TRBJ1-1
clone size: -
V gene: TRBV20-1
CDR3 protein: CSASSAGLSDTEAFF
CDR3 DNA: TGCAGTGCTAGCTCGGCAGGTTTGTCGGACACTGAAGCTTTCTTT

D gene: -
J gene: TRBJ2-7
clone size: few
V gene: TRBV2
CDR3 protein: CASTRDINEQYF
CDR3 DNA: TGTGCCAGCACCAGGGACATTAACGAGCAGTACTTC

D gene: -
J gene: TRBJ1-5
clone size: -
V gene: TRBV19
CDR3 protein: CASRKGLASNQPQHF
CDR3 DNA: TGTGCCAGTAGGAAGGGCCTAGCGAGCAATCAGCCCCAGCATTTT

D gene: -
J gene: TRBJ1-6
clone size: -
V gene: TRBV20-1
CDR3 protein: CGADDTQNSPLHF
CDR3 DNA: TGCGGTGCCGACGACACGCAGAATTCACCCCTCCACTTT

D gene: -
J gene: TRBJ1-5
clone size: few
V gene: TRBV2
CDR3 protein: CASSAGSGSNQPQHF
CDR3 DNA: TGTGCCAGCAGTGCAGGGTCTGGAAGCAATCAGCCCCAGCATTTT

D gene: -
J gene: TRBJ2-1
clone size: -
V gene: TRBV11-2
CDR3 protein: CASSLWDDSYNEQFF
CDR3 DNA: TGTGCCAGCAGCTTATGGGACGACTCCTACAATGAGCAGTTCTTC

D gene: -
J gene: TRBJ1-1
clone size: -
V gene: TRBV29-1
CDR3 protein: CSVEDRWNTEAFF
CDR3 DNA: TGCAGCGTTGAAGACAGGTGGAACACTGAAGCTTTCTTT

D gene: -
J gene: TRBJ1-1
clone size: few
V gene: TRBV2
CDR3 protein: CASSEEIAEAFF
CDR3 DNA: TGTGCCAGCAGTGAAGAAATTGCAGAAGCTTTCTTT

D gene: -
J gene: TRBJ2-7
clone size: -
V gene: TRBV7-9
CDR3 protein: CASSVGTLEQYF
CDR3 DNA: TGTGCCAGCAGCGTGGGGACGTTGGAGCAGTACTTC

D gene: -
J gene: TRBJ2-5
clone size: -
V gene: TRBV28
CDR3 protein: CASRQGGVQETQYF
CDR3 DNA: TGTGCCAGCCGACAGGGAGGAGTCCAAGAGACCCAGTACTTC